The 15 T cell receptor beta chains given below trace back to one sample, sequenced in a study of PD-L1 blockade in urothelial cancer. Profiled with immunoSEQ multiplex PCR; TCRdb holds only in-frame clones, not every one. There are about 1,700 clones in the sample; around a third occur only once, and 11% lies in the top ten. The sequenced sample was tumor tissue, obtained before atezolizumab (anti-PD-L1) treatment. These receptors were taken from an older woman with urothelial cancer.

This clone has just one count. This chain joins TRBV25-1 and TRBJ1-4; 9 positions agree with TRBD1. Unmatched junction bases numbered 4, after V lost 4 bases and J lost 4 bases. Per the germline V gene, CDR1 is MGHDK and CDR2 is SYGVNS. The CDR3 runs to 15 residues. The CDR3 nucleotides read TGTGCCAGCAGTGCACAGGGGGCTGGTAATGAAAAACTGTTTTTT. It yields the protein CASSAQGAGNEKLFF.

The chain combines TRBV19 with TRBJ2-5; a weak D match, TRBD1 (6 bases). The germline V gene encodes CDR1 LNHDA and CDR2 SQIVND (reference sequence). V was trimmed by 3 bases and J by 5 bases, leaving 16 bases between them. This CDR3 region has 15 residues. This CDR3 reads CASSIGTTLGETQYF. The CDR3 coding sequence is TGTGCCAGTAGTATCGGGACAACCCTGGGGGAGACCCAGTACTTC.

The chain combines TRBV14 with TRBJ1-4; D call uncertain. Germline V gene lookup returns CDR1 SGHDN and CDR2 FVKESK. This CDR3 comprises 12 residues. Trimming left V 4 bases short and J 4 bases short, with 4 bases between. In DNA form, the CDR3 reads TGTGCCAGCAGCCGTTTTAATGAAAAACTGTTTTTT. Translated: CASSRFNEKLFF.

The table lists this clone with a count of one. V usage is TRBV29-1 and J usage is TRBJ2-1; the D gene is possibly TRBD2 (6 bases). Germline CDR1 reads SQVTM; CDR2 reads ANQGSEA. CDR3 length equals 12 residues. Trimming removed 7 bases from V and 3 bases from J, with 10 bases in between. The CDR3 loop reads CSGLGGYNEQFF. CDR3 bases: TGCAGCGGGTTGGGGGGCTACAATGAGCAGTTCTTC.

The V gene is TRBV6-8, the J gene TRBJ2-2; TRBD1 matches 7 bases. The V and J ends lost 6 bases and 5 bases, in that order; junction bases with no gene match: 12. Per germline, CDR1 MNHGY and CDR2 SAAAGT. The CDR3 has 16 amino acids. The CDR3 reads CASRPGTAVKTGELFF. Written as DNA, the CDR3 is TGTGCCAGCAGACCGGGGACAGCAGTGAAAACCGGGGAGCTGTTTTTT.

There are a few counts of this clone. The CDR3 DNA is TGTGCCAGCAGCTCTAGCGGGGGGGCTGCCGGGGAGCTGTTTTTT. This translates into CASSSSGGAAGELFF. The gene calls are TRBV11-3 and TRBJ2-2, with 12 bases lining up with TRBD2. The V and J ends lost 4 bases and 6 bases, in that order; junction bases with no gene match: 3. This CDR3 has 15 residues. The germline V gene encodes CDR1 SGHNT and CDR2 YENEEA.

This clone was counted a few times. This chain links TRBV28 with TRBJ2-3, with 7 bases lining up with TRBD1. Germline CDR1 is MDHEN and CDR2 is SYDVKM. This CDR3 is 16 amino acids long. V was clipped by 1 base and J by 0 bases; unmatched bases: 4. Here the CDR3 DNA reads TGTGCCAGCAGTTTATTAAGGGGGCTGAGCACAGATACGCAGTATTTT. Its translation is CASSLLRGLSTDTQYF.

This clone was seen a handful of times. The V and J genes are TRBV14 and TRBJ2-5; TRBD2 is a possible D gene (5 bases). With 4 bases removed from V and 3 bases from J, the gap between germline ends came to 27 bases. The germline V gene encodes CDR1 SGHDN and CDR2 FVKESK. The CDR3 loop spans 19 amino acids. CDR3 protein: CASSPSGYPIFREKETQYF. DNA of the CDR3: TGTGCCAGCAGCCCATCTGGCTACCCAATCTTCCGGGAAAAAGAGACCCAGTACTTC.

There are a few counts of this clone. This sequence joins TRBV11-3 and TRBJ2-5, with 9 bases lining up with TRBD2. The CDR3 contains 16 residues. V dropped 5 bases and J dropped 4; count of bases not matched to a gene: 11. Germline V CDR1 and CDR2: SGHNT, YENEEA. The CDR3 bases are TGTGCCAGCAGCCTCTTAGGCGGGAGGGATCGAGAGACCCAGTACTTC. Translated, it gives CASSLLGGRDRETQYF.

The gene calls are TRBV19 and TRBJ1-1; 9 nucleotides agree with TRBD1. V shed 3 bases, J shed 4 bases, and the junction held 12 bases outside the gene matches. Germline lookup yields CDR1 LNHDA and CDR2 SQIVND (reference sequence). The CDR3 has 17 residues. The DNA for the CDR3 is TGTGCCAGTAGTATCATCGGGACAGGGAGTTTAGTCACTGAAGCTTTCTTT. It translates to CASSIIGTGSLVTEAFF. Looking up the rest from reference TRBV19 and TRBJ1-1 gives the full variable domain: DGGITQSPKYLFRKEGQNVTLSCEQNLNHDAMYWYRQDPGQGLRLIYYSQIVNDFQKGDIAEGYSVSREKKESFPLTVTSAQKNPTAFYLCASSIIGTGSLVTEAFFGQGTRLTVV.

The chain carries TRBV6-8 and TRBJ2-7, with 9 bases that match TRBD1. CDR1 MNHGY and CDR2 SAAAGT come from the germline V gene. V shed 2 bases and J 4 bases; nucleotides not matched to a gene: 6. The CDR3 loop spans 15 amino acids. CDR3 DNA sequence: TGTGCCAGCAGTTACGGGGGGACAGGGACATACGAGCAGTACTTC. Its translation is CASSYGGTGTYEQYF.

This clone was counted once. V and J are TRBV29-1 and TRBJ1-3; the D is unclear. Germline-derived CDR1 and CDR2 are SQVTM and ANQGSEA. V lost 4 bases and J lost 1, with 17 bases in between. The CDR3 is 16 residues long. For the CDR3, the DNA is TGCAGCGTTGCTTACGGTATCGTCTCTTCTGGAAACACCATATATTTT. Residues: CSVAYGIVSSGNTIYF.

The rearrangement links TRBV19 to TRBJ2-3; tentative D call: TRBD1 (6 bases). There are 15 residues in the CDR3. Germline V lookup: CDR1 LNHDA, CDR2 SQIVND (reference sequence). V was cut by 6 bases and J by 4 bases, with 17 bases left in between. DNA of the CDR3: TGTGCCAGTAGATACCAGGGGAATGGCGCAGATACGCAGTATTTT. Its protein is CASRYQGNGADTQYF.

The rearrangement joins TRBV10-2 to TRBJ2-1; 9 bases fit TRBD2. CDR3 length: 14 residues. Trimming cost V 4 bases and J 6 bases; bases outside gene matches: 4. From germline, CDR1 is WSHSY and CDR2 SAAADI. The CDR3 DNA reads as TGCGCCAGCAGTGCATTAGCGGGAGCCAATGAGCAGTTCTTC. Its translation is CASSALAGANEQFF.

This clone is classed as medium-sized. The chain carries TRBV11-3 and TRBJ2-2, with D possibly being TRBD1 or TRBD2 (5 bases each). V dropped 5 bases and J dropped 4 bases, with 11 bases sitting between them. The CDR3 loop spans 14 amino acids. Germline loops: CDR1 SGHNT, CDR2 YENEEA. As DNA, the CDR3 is TGTGCCAGCAGCGTGGGACCCATCACCGGGGAGCTGTTTTTT. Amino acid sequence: CASSVGPITGELFF. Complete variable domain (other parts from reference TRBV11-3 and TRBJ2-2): EAGVVQSPRYKIIEKKQPVAFWCNPISGHNTLYWYLQNLGQGPELLIRYENEEAVDDSQLPKDRFSAERLKGVDSTLKIQPAELGDSAVYLCASSVGPITGELFFGEGSRLTVL.